Listed below are T cell receptor beta chains from one sample, sequenced in a study of OX40 agonist ivuxolimab in advanced cancers. Sequencing was performed with immunoSEQ multiplex PCR; in TCRdb, only in-frame clones are kept and a portion is missing. The sample has 68,000 or so clones, roughly 80% seen once. The sequencing here drew on CD4+ or CD8+ T cells sorted from blood, taken in a trial of the OX40 agonist ivuxolimab. Every receptor here comes from an adult with an advanced solid tumor such as melanoma, head and neck, liver or kidney cancer. Each CDR3 is given with its conserved first and last residue. The order of the fields is V gene, J gene, clone size, D gene, CDR3 DNA, CDR3 protein. D genes are given only for firm matches. Some rows have no size entry. The others give once, few or many, or a class for an expanded clone.

v_gene: TRBV5-1
j_gene: TRBJ1-2
abundance: NA
d_gene: NA
CDR3nt: TGCGCCAGCAGCCCGGTGGGGGGCGATGGCTACACCTTC
CDR3aa: CASSPVGGDGYTF

v_gene: TRBV11-2
j_gene: TRBJ1-4
abundance: NA
d_gene: TRBD1
CDR3nt: TGTGCCAGCAGCTTCCGGACAGGGGGGAATGAAAAACTGTTTTTT
CDR3aa: CASSFRTGGNEKLFF

v_gene: TRBV18
j_gene: TRBJ2-1
abundance: NA
d_gene: TRBD1
CDR3nt: TGTGCCAGCTCTCTCTCAGACAGGGGTGAGCAGTTCTTC
CDR3aa: CASSLSDRGEQFF

v_gene: TRBV18
j_gene: TRBJ2-2
abundance: few
d_gene: TRBD1
CDR3nt: TGTGCCAGCTCACCCTCCGGGACAGGGTTCACCGGGGAGCTGTTTTTT
CDR3aa: CASSPSGTGFTGELFF

v_gene: TRBV29-1
j_gene: TRBJ1-4
abundance: NA
d_gene: NA
CDR3nt: TGCAGCGTCGCCACTTTAGGGGTCGATAACAGGGCACGTACTAATGAAAAACTGTTTTTT
CDR3aa: CSVATLGVDNRARTNEKLFF

v_gene: TRBV7-9
j_gene: TRBJ2-5
abundance: NA
d_gene: TRBD1
CDR3nt: TGTGCCAGCAGCACACTCCTACAGGGGACGGTGAGGGAGACCCAGTACTTC
CDR3aa: CASSTLLQGTVRETQYF

v_gene: TRBV7-2
j_gene: TRBJ2-3
abundance: NA
d_gene: TRBD2
CDR3nt: TGTGCCAGCAGCAAGGGGTCGGGGGGGCCGAATACGCAGTATTTT
CDR3aa: CASSKGSGGPNTQYF

v_gene: TRBV6-5
j_gene: TRBJ2-7
abundance: NA
d_gene: TRBD2
CDR3nt: TGTGCCAGCAGTTACTCGGGGGGGAACTACGAGCAGTACTTC
CDR3aa: CASSYSGGNYEQYF

v_gene: TRBV7-2
j_gene: TRBJ2-7
abundance: NA
d_gene: NA
CDR3nt: TGTGCCAGCAGCCCAGGGCTCCGGGTTTACGAGCAGTACTTC
CDR3aa: CASSPGLRVYEQYF

v_gene: TRBV27
j_gene: TRBJ1-3
abundance: NA
d_gene: NA
CDR3nt: TGTGCCAGCAGTTTAACCACCCCAGGGCGGAAGGCAAGCTCTGGAAACACCATATATTTT
CDR3aa: CASSLTTPGRKASSGNTIYF

v_gene: TRBV2
j_gene: TRBJ2-4
abundance: NA
d_gene: NA
CDR3nt: TGTGCCAGCAGTAACGAGGCCGGCGGAGCCAAAAACATTCAGTACTTC
CDR3aa: CASSNEAGGAKNIQYF

v_gene: TRBV18
j_gene: TRBJ1-1
abundance: few
d_gene: NA
CDR3nt: TGTGCCGCTCGACAGACACGGAACACTGAAGCTTTCTTT
CDR3aa: CAARQTRNTEAFF

v_gene: TRBV6-1
j_gene: TRBJ2-2
abundance: NA
d_gene: NA
CDR3nt: TGTGCCAGCAGTATAAAGGCCGCGTCCGGGGAGCTGTTTTTT
CDR3aa: CASSIKAASGELFF

v_gene: TRBV18
j_gene: TRBJ2-7
abundance: NA
d_gene: TRBD1
CDR3nt: TGTGCCAGCTCGATCGGACAGGCAGAGCAGTACTTC
CDR3aa: CASSIGQAEQYF

v_gene: TRBV28
j_gene: TRBJ1-4
abundance: NA
d_gene: NA
CDR3nt: TGTGCCAGCAGTTTCTCAGCAACTAATGAAAAACTGTTTTTT
CDR3aa: CASSFSATNEKLFF

v_gene: TRBV28
j_gene: TRBJ1-2
abundance: once
d_gene: NA
CDR3nt: TGTGCCAGCACCCCCCGGGGCCGCCGTTTTGGGGGCTACACCTTC
CDR3aa: CASTPRGRRFGGYTF

v_gene: TRBV5-8
j_gene: TRBJ1-1
abundance: few
d_gene: NA
CDR3nt: TGTGCCAGCAGCCTTCGAGGCGGGAACACTGAAGCTTTCTTT
CDR3aa: CASSLRGGNTEAFF

v_gene: TRBV9
j_gene: TRBJ2-3
abundance: NA
d_gene: TRBD2
CDR3nt: TGTGCCAGCAGCGTTCAGCGGGGGTTCACAGATACGCAGTATTTT
CDR3aa: CASSVQRGFTDTQYF

v_gene: TRBV6-6
j_gene: TRBJ1-4
abundance: NA
d_gene: NA
CDR3nt: TGTGCCAGCAGTTATATCAGGGGTCCAAATGAAAAACTGTTTTTT
CDR3aa: CASSYIRGPNEKLFF

v_gene: TRBV6-5
j_gene: TRBJ1-2
abundance: NA
d_gene: TRBD1
CDR3nt: TGTGCCAGCAGTACCGGGACAGGGTCCTATGGCTACACCTTC
CDR3aa: CASSTGTGSYGYTF

v_gene: TRBV5-8
j_gene: TRBJ2-3
abundance: NA
d_gene: TRBD1
CDR3nt: TGTGCCAGCAGCTTAAAACAGGGGGCGCAGCTAGATACGCAGTATTTT
CDR3aa: CASSLKQGAQLDTQYF

v_gene: TRBV9
j_gene: TRBJ2-2
abundance: NA
d_gene: NA
CDR3nt: TGTGCCAGCAGCCCCGAACTAGGCAGGGGTACCGGGGAGCTGTTTTTT
CDR3aa: CASSPELGRGTGELFF

v_gene: TRBV6-1
j_gene: TRBJ1-2
abundance: NA
d_gene: NA
CDR3nt: TGTGCCAGCAGTGAAGCGCTTGGGGGGCGCGGGAGTGGCTACACCTTC
CDR3aa: CASSEALGGRGSGYTF

v_gene: TRBV28
j_gene: TRBJ1-4
abundance: NA
d_gene: NA
CDR3nt: TGTGCCAGCAGATGGGGGGGGTCGGTCGGTGAAAAACTGTTTTTT
CDR3aa: CASRWGGSVGEKLFF

v_gene: TRBV25-1
j_gene: TRBJ1-5
abundance: few
d_gene: TRBD1
CDR3nt: TGTGCCAGCAGTGACGCGGGACAGGGGGGTAATCAGCCCCAGCATTTT
CDR3aa: CASSDAGQGGNQPQHF

v_gene: TRBV30
j_gene: TRBJ1-5
abundance: NA
d_gene: NA
CDR3nt: TGTGCCTGGAGTGTAGGGGGGGGGAATCAGCCCCAGCATTTT
CDR3aa: CAWSVGGGNQPQHF

v_gene: TRBV27
j_gene: TRBJ2-3
abundance: NA
d_gene: NA
CDR3nt: TGTGCCAGCAGTTTTGCCGGAGCAGATACGCAGTATTTT
CDR3aa: CASSFAGADTQYF

v_gene: TRBV9
j_gene: TRBJ2-5
abundance: NA
d_gene: NA
CDR3nt: TGTGCCAGCAGCGTAGGGACGGTGGAAGAGACCCAGTACTTC
CDR3aa: CASSVGTVEETQYF

v_gene: TRBV11-2
j_gene: TRBJ2-1
abundance: NA
d_gene: NA
CDR3nt: TGTGCCAGCAGCTTAGTAGGGGAGGTGGGGGGCCGTGAGCAGTTCTTC
CDR3aa: CASSLVGEVGGREQFF

v_gene: TRBV5-1
j_gene: TRBJ2-3
abundance: NA
d_gene: NA
CDR3nt: TGCGCCAGCAGCTTGGGGACCGGGGCACGCACAGATACGCAGTATTTT
CDR3aa: CASSLGTGARTDTQYF

v_gene: TRBV7-9
j_gene: TRBJ2-7
abundance: few
d_gene: NA
CDR3nt: TGTGCCAGCAGCTTGATAGATAAGGGACTCTACGAGCAGTACTTC
CDR3aa: CASSLIDKGLYEQYF

v_gene: TRBV30
j_gene: TRBJ2-7
abundance: NA
d_gene: NA
CDR3nt: TGTGCCTGGAGTTTTGCCGGGACAAACGAGCAGTACTTC
CDR3aa: CAWSFAGTNEQYF

v_gene: TRBV4-2
j_gene: TRBJ2-5
abundance: few
d_gene: TRBD2
CDR3nt: TGTGCCAGCAGCCAAGTGGGTGGGACTAGATTCCAAGAGACCCAGTACTTC
CDR3aa: CASSQVGGTRFQETQYF

v_gene: TRBV7-6
j_gene: TRBJ2-3
abundance: NA
d_gene: TRBD2
CDR3nt: TGTGCCAGCAGCTCCCCCGTCACTAGCGGGGGGGCTCGGGCAGATACGCAGTATTTT
CDR3aa: CASSSPVTSGGARADTQYF

v_gene: TRBV19
j_gene: TRBJ1-1
abundance: NA
d_gene: NA
CDR3nt: TGTGCCAGTAGTAACCCAGGGAACGGGGGAACTGAAGCTTTCTTT
CDR3aa: CASSNPGNGGTEAFF

v_gene: TRBV5-8
j_gene: TRBJ2-5
abundance: NA
d_gene: NA
CDR3nt: TGTGCCAGCAGCTTGGGCTTGGCCAGCTCCCTCGGGGAGACCCAGTACTTC
CDR3aa: CASSLGLASSLGETQYF

v_gene: TRBV4-2
j_gene: TRBJ1-6
abundance: NA
d_gene: TRBD1
CDR3nt: TGTGCCAGCAGCCAAGCGGGACAGGGGCATAGGAATTCACCCCTCCACTTT
CDR3aa: CASSQAGQGHRNSPLHF

v_gene: TRBV7-6
j_gene: TRBJ1-3
abundance: NA
d_gene: NA
CDR3nt: TGTGCCAGCAGCTTAGGCGCCTCGGGTTATTCTGGAAACACCATATATTTT
CDR3aa: CASSLGASGYSGNTIYF

v_gene: TRBV27
j_gene: TRBJ2-5
abundance: NA
d_gene: NA
CDR3nt: TGTGCCAGCAGTTTAAAAGGGTTTGAGACCCAGTACTTC
CDR3aa: CASSLKGFETQYF

v_gene: TRBV15
j_gene: TRBJ2-5
abundance: NA
d_gene: TRBD1
CDR3nt: TGTGCCACTGGACAGGGAGGGACCCAGTACTTC
CDR3aa: CATGQGGTQYF

v_gene: TRBV28
j_gene: TRBJ1-5
abundance: NA
d_gene: NA
CDR3nt: TGTGCCAGCAGTTTGGGGCCGAGCAATCAGCCCCAGCATTTT
CDR3aa: CASSLGPSNQPQHF

v_gene: TRBV5-1
j_gene: TRBJ1-5
abundance: NA
d_gene: NA
CDR3nt: TGCGCCAGCAGCCTGGACAGCTATAGCAATCAGCCCCAGCATTTT
CDR3aa: CASSLDSYSNQPQHF

v_gene: TRBV19
j_gene: TRBJ2-5
abundance: NA
d_gene: NA
CDR3nt: TGTGCCAGTAACGGGGGAGAGTACCAAGAGACCCAGTACTTC
CDR3aa: CASNGGEYQETQYF

v_gene: TRBV2
j_gene: TRBJ1-1
abundance: NA
d_gene: NA
CDR3nt: TGTGCCAGCAGTCAGGACGGACTCATGAACACTGAAGCTTTCTTT
CDR3aa: CASSQDGLMNTEAFF

v_gene: TRBV11-3
j_gene: TRBJ2-1
abundance: NA
d_gene: TRBD2
CDR3nt: TGTGCCAGCAGCTTAGGACTAGCGGGGGGATACAATGAGCAGTTCTTC
CDR3aa: CASSLGLAGGYNEQFF

v_gene: TRBV13
j_gene: TRBJ1-1
abundance: NA
d_gene: NA
CDR3nt: TGTGCCAGCAGCGAGAGGGTTGGCGCCAACGCTTTCTTT
CDR3aa: CASSERVGANAFF

v_gene: TRBV19
j_gene: TRBJ1-2
abundance: NA
d_gene: NA
CDR3nt: TGTGCCAGTAGTATAAACAGGGACTATGGCTACACCTTC
CDR3aa: CASSINRDYGYTF

v_gene: TRBV6-6
j_gene: TRBJ1-3
abundance: NA
d_gene: TRBD1
CDR3nt: TGTGCCAGCACGCCGGGACAGGGCATCTCTGGAAACACCATATATTTT
CDR3aa: CASTPGQGISGNTIYF

v_gene: TRBV2
j_gene: TRBJ2-7
abundance: NA
d_gene: TRBD1
CDR3nt: TGTGCCACTGAACGCGGACAGGCCTCCTACGAGCAGTACTTC
CDR3aa: CATERGQASYEQYF

v_gene: TRBV14
j_gene: TRBJ2-7
abundance: once
d_gene: NA
CDR3nt: TGTGCCAGCAGCCGCGGGGTTCCTAACTCCTACGAGCAGTACTTC
CDR3aa: CASSRGVPNSYEQYF

v_gene: TRBV7-6
j_gene: TRBJ2-3
abundance: NA
d_gene: NA
CDR3nt: TGTGCCAGCAGCCCCGGACAGGGAGGGGCAGATACGCAGTATTTT
CDR3aa: CASSPGQGGADTQYF

v_gene: TRBV18
j_gene: TRBJ2-5
abundance: NA
d_gene: NA
CDR3nt: TGTGCCAGCTCACTGCGTGGGGTGCAAGAGACCCAGTACTTC
CDR3aa: CASSLRGVQETQYF

v_gene: TRBV7-8
j_gene: TRBJ1-5
abundance: NA
d_gene: NA
CDR3nt: TGTGCCAGCAGCACCCCCGAAGGGAGGAACAATCAGCCCCAGCATTTT
CDR3aa: CASSTPEGRNNQPQHF

v_gene: TRBV6-1
j_gene: TRBJ1-1
abundance: NA
d_gene: NA
CDR3nt: TGTGCCAGCAGTGAAGAACTCACGAACACTGAAGCTTTCTTT
CDR3aa: CASSEELTNTEAFF

v_gene: TRBV19
j_gene: TRBJ1-1
abundance: NA
d_gene: NA
CDR3nt: TGTGCCAGTAGGGTTCGGAGCTTGACTGAAGCTTTCTTT
CDR3aa: CASRVRSLTEAFF